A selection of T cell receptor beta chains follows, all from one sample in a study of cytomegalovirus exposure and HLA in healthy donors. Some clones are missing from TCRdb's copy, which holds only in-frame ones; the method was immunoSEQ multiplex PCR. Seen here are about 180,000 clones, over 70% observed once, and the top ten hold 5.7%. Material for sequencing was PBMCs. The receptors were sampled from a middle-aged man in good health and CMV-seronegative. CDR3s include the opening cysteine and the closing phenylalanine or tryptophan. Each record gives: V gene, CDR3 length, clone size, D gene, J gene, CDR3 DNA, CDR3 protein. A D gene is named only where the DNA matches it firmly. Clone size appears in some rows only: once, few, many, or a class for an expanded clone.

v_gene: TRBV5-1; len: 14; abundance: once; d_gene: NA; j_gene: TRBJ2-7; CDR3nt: TGCGCCAGCAGCTTGGGTGGGGCCGATGGGGAGCAGTACTTC; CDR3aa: CASSLGGADGEQYF
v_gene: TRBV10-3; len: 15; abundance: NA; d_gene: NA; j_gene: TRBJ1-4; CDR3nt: TGTGCCATCAGTGAGGAGACGGGGGCTAATGAAAAACTGTTTTTT; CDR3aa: CAISEETGANEKLFF
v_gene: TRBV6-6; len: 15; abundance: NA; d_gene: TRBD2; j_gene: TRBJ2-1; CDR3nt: TGTGCCAGCAGCCCGACTAGCGGAGTTATCAATGAGCAGTTCTTC; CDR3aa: CASSPTSGVINEQFF
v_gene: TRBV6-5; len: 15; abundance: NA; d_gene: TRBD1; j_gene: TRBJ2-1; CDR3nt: TGTGCCAGCAGTTACTCGATGGACAGGGCTAATGAGCAGTTCTTC; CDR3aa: CASSYSMDRANEQFF
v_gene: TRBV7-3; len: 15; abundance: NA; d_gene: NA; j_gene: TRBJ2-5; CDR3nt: TGTGCCAGCAGCCCCGGGCCCCCCGGGGTAGAGACCCAGTACTTC; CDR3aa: CASSPGPPGVETQYF
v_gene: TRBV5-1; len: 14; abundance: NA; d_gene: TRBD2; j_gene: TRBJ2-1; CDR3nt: TGCGCCAGCCGGGACCGGGAGGGGTCGAATGGGCAGTTCTTC; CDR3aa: CASRDREGSNGQFF
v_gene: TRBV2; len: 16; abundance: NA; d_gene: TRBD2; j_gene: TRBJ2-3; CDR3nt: TGTGCCAGCAGTGAAGAGGCGGGAGGGTGGGCAGATACGCAGTATTTT; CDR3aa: CASSEEAGGWADTQYF
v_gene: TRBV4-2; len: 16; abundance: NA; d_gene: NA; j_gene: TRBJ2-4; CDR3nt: TGTGCCAGCAGCCAAGCGCCGCGACTAGCCAAAAACATTCAGTACTTC; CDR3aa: CASSQAPRLAKNIQYF
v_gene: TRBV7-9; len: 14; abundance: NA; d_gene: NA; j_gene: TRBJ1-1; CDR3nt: TGTGCCAGCAGCTTAGTTAGGGGCATGCCGGAAGCTTTCTTT; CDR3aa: CASSLVRGMPEAFF
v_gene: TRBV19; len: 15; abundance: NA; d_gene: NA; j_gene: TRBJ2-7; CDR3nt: TGTGCCAGTAGTATAGCGAAGGGGCCCTCCTACGAGCAGTACTTC; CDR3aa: CASSIAKGPSYEQYF
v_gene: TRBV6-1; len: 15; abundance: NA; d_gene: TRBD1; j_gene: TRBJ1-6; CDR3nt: TGTGCCAGCACCCGGGACAGCTCCTATAATTCACCCCTCCACTTT; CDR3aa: CASTRDSSYNSPLHF
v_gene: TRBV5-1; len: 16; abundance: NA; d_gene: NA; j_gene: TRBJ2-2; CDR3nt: TGCGCCAGCAGCTGGGCCCCAGGGCCCGGCACCGGGGAGCTGTTTTTT; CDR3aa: CASSWAPGPGTGELFF
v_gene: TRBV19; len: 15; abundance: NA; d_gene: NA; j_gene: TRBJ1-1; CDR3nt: TGTGCCAGTAGTATAGTGGCAGGGCTGAACACTGAAGCTTTCTTT; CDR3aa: CASSIVAGLNTEAFF
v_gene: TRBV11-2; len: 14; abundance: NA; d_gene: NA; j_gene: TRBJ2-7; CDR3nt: TGTGCCAGCAGCTTAGGGGGGGGCCCTGACGAGCAGTACTTC; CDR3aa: CASSLGGGPDEQYF
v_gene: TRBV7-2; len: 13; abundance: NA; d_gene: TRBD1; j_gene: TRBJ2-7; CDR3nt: TGTGCCAGCAGCCGACAGGGCGGCTACGAGCAGTACTTC; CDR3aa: CASSRQGGYEQYF
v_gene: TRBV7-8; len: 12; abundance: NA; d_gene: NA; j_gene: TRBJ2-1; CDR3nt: TGTGCCAGCAGCTTAGCCACAGCAGGGGAGTTCTTC; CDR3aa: CASSLATAGEFF
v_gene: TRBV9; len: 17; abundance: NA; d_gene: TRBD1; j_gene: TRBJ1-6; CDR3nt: TGTGCCAGCAGCGTAGCCCAGGGGGTATCCTATAATTCACCCCTCCACTTT; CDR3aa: CASSVAQGVSYNSPLHF
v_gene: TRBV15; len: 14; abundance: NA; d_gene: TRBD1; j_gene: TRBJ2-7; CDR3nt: TGTGCCACCAGCAGAGATCGGGGACAGGAAGAGCAGTACTTC; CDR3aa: CATSRDRGQEEQYF
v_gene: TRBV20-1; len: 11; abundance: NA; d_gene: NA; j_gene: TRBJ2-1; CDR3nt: TGCAGTGCTAGCGGTCGGAATGAGCAGTTCTTC; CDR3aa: CSASGRNEQFF
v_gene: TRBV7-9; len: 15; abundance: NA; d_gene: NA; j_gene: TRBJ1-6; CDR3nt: TGTGCCAGCAGCAAGGGCGGGGTAGGAGGTTCACCCCTCCACTTT; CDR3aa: CASSKGGVGGSPLHF
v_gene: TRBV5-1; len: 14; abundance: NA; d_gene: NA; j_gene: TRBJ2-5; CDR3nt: TGCGCCAGCAGCTGGAAGACAGGCCAAGAGACCCAGTACTTC; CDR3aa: CASSWKTGQETQYF
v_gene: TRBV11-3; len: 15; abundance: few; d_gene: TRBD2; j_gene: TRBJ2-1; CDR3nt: TGTGCCAGCAGCCCCCCACGCGGGAGTGGTGATGAGCAGTTCTTC; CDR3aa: CASSPPRGSGDEQFF
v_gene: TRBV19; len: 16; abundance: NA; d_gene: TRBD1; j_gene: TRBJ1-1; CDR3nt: TGTGCCAGTAGTATCGGACAGGGGGGTATGAACACTGAAGCTTTCTTT; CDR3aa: CASSIGQGGMNTEAFF
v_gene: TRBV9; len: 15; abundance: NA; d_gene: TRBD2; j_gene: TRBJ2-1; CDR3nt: TGTGCCAGCAGCGTTAGCGGGGGCGGGGGCAATGAGCAGTTCTTC; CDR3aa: CASSVSGGGGNEQFF
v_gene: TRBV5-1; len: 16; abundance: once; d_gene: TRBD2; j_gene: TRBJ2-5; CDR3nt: TGCGCCAGCAGCTTGATATCTGGCAGCGGGGGAGAGACCCAGTACTTC; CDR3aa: CASSLISGSGGETQYF
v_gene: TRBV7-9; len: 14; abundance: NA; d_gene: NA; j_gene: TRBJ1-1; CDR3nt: TGTGCCAGCAGCCTCTTGGGGCAGAACACTGAAGCTTTCTTT; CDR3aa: CASSLLGQNTEAFF
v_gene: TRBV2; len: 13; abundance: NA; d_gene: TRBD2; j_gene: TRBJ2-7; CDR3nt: TGTGCCAGCAGGAGGGGAGCGGGGTACGAGCAGTACTTC; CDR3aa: CASRRGAGYEQYF
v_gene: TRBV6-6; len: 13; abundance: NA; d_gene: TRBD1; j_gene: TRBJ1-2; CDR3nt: TGTGCCAGCAATCCAGGGGGCGTTTATGGCTACACCTTC; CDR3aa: CASNPGGVYGYTF
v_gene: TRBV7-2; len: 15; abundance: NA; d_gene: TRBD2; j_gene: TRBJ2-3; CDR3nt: TGTGCCAGCAGCTTAGAGGCGGGGGGCACAGATACGCAGTATTTT; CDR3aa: CASSLEAGGTDTQYF
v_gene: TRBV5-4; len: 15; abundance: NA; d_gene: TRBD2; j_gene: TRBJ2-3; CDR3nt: TGTGCCAGCAGCTTGGGGACTAGTAGCCCAGATACGCAGTATTTT; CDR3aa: CASSLGTSSPDTQYF
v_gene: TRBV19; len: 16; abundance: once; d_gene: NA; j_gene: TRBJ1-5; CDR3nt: TGTGCCAGTAGTATAGGGAGAGCAGTACTTAATCAGCCCCAGCATTTT; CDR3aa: CASSIGRAVLNQPQHF
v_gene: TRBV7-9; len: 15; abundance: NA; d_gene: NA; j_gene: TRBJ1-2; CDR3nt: TGTGCCAGCAGCTTAGGGACCGTCGGGGGGCTTGGCTACACCTTC; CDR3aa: CASSLGTVGGLGYTF
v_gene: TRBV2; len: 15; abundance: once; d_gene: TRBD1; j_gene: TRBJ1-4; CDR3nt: TGTGCCAGCACTCCATCAGCCAGGGGGTGGGAAAAACTGTTTTTT; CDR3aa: CASTPSARGWEKLFF
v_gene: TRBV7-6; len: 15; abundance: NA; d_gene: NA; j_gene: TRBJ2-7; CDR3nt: TGTGCCAGCAGCTTAGCTTCTTCGAGCTCCTACGAGCAGTACTTC; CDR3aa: CASSLASSSSYEQYF
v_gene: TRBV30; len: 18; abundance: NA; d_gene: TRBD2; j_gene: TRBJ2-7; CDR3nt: TGTGCCTGGAGTCAACCGCGGGTAGCGGGAGGCCGGTCCTACGAGCAGTACTTC; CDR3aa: CAWSQPRVAGGRSYEQYF
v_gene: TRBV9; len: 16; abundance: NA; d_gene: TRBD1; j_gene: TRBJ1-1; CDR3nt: TGTGCCAGCAGCGTGGGGTTGGGGACAGCGAACACTGAAGCTTTCTTT; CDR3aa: CASSVGLGTANTEAFF
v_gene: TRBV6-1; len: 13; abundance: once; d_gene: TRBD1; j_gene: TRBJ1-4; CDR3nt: TGTGCCAGCAGTGCACGACAGGGGCTGAAACTGTTTTTT; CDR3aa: CASSARQGLKLFF
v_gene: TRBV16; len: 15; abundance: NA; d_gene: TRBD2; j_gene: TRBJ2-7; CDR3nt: TGTGCCAGCAGCCAACAGCGGGGGGGCACCTACGAGCAGTACTTC; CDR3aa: CASSQQRGGTYEQYF
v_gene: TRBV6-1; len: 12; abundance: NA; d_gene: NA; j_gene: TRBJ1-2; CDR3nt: TGTGCCTCCGTTTTAGTGAACTATGGCTACACCTTC; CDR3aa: CASVLVNYGYTF
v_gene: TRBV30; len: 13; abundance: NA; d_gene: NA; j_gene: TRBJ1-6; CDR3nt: TGTGCCTGGACCCGCAGGGCGGATTCACCCCTCCACTTT; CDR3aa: CAWTRRADSPLHF
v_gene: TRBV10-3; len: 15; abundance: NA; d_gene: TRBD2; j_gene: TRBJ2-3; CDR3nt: TGTGCCATCAGTCCAGCGGGGGGGAGCACAGATACGCAGTATTTT; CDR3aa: CAISPAGGSTDTQYF
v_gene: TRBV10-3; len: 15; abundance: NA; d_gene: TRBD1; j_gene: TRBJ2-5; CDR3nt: TGTGCCATCAGGGCCTCGACAGGGGGCCTCGAGACCCAGTACTTC; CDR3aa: CAIRASTGGLETQYF
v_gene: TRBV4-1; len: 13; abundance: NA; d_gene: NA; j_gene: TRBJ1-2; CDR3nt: TGCGCCAGCAGCCGGCAGGGGATATATGGCTACACCTTC; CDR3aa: CASSRQGIYGYTF
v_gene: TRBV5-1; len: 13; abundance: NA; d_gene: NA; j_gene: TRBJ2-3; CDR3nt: TGCGCCAGCAGCTCCCCTCCCACAGATACGCAGTATTTT; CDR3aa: CASSSPPTDTQYF
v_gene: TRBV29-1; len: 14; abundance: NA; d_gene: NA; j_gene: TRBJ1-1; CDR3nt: TGCAGCGTTGTTGGGCAGGCCCTAGGGGCTGAAGCTTTCTTT; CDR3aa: CSVVGQALGAEAFF
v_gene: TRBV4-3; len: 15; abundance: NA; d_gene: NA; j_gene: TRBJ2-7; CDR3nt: TGCGCCAGCAGCCAAGATCTGGGCAGGGCCTACGAGCAGTACTTC; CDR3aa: CASSQDLGRAYEQYF
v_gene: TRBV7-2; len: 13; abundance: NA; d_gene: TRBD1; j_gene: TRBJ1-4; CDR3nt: TGTGCCAGCAGCCGGGACAGGGATGAAAAACTGTTTTTT; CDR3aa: CASSRDRDEKLFF
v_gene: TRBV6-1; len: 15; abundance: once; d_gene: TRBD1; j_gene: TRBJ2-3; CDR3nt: TGTGCCAGCAGTGAAATGGGACAGAGCACAGATACGCAGTATTTT; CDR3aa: CASSEMGQSTDTQYF
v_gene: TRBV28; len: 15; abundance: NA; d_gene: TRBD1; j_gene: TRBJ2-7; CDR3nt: TGTGCCAGCAGTTTATGGGGGACAGGGAAATACGAGCAGTACTTC; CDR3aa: CASSLWGTGKYEQYF
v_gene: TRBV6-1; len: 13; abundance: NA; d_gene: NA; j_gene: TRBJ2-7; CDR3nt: TGTGCCAGCAGCCGGGACAAGAACTACGAGCAGTACTTC; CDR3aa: CASSRDKNYEQYF
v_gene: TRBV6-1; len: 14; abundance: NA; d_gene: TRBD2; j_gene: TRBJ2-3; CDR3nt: TGTGCCAGCAGATTAGCGGGACTCACAGATACGCAGTATTTT; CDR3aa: CASRLAGLTDTQYF